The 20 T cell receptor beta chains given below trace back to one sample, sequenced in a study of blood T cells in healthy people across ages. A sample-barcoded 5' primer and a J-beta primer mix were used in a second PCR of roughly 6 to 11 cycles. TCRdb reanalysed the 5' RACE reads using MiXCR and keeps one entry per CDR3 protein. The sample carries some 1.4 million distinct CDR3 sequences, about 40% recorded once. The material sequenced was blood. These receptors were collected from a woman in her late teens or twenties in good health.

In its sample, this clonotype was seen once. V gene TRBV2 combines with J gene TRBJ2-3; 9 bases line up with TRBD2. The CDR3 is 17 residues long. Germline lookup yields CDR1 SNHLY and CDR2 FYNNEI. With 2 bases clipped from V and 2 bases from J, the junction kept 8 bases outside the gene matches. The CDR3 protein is CASSERGAGGPTDTQYF. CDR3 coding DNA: TGTGCCAGCAGTGAAAGGGGAGCGGGGGGCCCCACAGATACGCAGTATTTT.

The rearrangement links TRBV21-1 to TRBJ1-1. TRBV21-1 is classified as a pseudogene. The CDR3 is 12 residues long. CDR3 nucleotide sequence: TGTGCCAGCAGAGCCGTGGCCACTGAAGCTTTCTTT. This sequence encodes CASRAVATEAFF.

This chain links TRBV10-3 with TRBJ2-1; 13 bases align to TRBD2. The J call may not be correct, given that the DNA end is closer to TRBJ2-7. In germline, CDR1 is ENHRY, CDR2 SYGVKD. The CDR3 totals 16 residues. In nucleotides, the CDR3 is TGTGCCATCAGTGAAGGACTAGCGGGAGTTTTGGATGAGCAGTACTTC. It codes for CAISEGLAGVLDEQYF.

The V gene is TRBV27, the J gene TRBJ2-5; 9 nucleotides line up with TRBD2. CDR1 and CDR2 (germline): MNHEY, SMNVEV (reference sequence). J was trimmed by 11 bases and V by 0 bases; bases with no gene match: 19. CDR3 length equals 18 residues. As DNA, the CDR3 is TGTGCCAGCAGTTTATCGTACCCCCGGGCTAGCGGGGAAAATGAGCAGTACTTC. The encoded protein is CASSLSYPRASGENEQYF.

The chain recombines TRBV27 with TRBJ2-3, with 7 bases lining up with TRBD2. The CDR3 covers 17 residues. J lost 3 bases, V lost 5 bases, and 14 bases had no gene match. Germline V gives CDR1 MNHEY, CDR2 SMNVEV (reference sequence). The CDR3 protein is CASSSLMAGDHTDTQYF. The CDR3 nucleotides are TGTGCCAGCAGTAGCCTTATGGCGGGGGATCATACAGATACGCAGTATTTT.

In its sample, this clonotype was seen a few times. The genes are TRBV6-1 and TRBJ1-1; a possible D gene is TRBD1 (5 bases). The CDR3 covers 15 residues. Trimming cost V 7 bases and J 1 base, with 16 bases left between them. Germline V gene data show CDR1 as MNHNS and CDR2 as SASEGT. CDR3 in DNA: TGTGCCAGCATCCCCTACGGGGCGTCGAACACTGAAGCTTTCTTT. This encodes CASIPYGASNTEAFF.

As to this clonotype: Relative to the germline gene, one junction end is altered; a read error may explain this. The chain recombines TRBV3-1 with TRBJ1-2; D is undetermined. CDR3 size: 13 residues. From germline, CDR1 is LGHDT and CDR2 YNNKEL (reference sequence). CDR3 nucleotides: TGTGCCGGCAGCCAAGGAGGAGCTGGTGGCTACACCTTC. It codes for CAGSQGGAGGYTF.

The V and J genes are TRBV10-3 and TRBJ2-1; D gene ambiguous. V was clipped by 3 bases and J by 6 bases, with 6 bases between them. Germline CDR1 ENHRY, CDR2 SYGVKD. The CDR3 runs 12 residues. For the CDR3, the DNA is TGTGCCATCAGTGATCTGGGCAATGAGCAGTTCTTC. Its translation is CAISDLGNEQFF.

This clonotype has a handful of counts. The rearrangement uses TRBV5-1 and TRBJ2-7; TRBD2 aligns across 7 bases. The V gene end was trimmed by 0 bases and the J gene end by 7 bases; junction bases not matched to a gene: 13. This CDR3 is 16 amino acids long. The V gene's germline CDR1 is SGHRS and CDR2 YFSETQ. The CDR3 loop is CASSLVSAGASNEQYF. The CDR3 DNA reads TGCGCCAGCAGCTTGGTCTCCGCGGGAGCGTCGAATGAGCAGTACTTC.

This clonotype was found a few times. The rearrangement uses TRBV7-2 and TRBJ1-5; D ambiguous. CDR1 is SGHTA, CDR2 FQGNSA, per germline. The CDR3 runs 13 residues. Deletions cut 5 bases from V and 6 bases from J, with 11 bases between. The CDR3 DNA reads TGTGCCAGCAGCCCGGAGGTCAGTCAGCCCCAGCATTTT. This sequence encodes CASSPEVSQPQHF.

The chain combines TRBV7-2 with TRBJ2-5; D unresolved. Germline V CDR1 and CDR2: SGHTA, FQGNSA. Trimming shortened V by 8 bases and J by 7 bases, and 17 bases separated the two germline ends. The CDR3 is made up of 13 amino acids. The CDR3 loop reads CASSSSTPGTQYF. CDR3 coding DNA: TGTGCCAGCTCCTCCTCGACCCCAGGGACCCAGTACTTC.

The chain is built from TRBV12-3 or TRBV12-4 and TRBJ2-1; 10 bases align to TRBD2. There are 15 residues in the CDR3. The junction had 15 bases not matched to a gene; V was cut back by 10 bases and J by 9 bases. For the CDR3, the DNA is TGTGCCATCCTCCCTCCGGGACTAGCGTTCCGTGAGCAGTTCTTC. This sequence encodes CAILPPGLAFREQFF.

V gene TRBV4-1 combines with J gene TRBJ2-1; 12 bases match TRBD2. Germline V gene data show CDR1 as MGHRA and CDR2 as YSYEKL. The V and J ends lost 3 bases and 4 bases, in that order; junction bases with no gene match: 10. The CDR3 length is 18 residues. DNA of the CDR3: TGCGCCAGCAGCCACCCCAGGACTAGCGGGAAGACTTACAATGAGCAGTTCTTC. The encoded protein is CASSHPRTSGKTYNEQFF.

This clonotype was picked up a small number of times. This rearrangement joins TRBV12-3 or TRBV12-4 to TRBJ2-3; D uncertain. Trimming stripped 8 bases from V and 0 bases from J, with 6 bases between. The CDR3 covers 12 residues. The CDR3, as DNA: TGTGCCAGCGGGTTGAGCACAGATACGCAGTATTTT. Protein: CASGLSTDTQYF.

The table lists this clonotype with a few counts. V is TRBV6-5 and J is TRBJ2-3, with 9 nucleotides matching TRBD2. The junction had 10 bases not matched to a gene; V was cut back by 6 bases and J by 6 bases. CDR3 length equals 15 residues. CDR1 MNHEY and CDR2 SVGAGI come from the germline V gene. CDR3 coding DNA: TGTGCCAGCAGGCTAGCGGGGAGGCTTGGCGATACGCAGTATTTT. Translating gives CASRLAGRLGDTQYF.

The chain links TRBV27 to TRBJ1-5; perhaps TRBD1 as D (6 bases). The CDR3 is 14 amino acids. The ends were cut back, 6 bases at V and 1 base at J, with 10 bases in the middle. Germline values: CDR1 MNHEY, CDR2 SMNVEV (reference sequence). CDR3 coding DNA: TGTGCCAGCAGGCCAGACAGGAGCAATCAGCCCCAGCATTTT. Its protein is CASRPDRSNQPQHF.

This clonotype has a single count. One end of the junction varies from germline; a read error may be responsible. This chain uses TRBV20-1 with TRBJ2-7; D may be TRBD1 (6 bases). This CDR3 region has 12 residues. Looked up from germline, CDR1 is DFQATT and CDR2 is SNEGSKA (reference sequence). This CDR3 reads CRARQETYEQYF. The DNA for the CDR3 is TGCAGGGCTAGACAGGAGACTTACGAGCAGTACTTC.

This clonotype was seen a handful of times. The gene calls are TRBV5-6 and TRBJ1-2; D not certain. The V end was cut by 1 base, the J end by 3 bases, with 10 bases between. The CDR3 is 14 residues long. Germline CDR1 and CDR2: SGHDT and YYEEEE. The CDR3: CASSLTSGYYGYTF. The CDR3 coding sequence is TGTGCCAGCAGCTTGACTTCCGGGTACTATGGCTACACCTTC. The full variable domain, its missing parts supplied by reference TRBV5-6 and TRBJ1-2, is DAGVTQSPTHLIKTRGQQVTLRCSPKSGHDTVSWYQQALGQGPQFIFQYYEEEERQRGNFPDRFSGHQFPNYSSELNVNALLLGDSALYLCASSLTSGYYGYTFGSGTRLTVV.

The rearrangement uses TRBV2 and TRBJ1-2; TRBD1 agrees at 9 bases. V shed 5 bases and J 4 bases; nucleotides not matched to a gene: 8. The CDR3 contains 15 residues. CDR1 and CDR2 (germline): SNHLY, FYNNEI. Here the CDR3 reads CASSPSRTGVYGYTF. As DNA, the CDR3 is TGTGCCAGCAGTCCTAGCCGGACAGGGGTCTATGGCTACACCTTC.

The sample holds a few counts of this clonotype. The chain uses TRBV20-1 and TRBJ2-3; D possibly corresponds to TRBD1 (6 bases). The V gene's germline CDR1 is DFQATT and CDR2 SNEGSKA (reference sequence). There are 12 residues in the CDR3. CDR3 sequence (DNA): TGCAGGGCTCAACAGGGCCCAGATACGCAGTATTTT. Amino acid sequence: CRAQQGPDTQYF.